The rows below give T cell receptor beta chains drawn from one sample of a study of blood T cell repertoires in COVID-19. Sequencing was performed with immunoSEQ multiplex PCR; in TCRdb, only in-frame clones are kept and a portion is missing. The table records about 220,000 clones, about 86% of them present only once. The material sequenced was PBMCs or T cells enriched from blood (not recorded which). These receptors came from a woman aged 45-59 years with acute COVID-19. Both conserved end residues are part of each CDR3. A D gene is named only where the DNA matches it firmly. Not every row has a clone size; where given, it reads once, few, many or a size class.

clone size,D gene,V gene,J gene,CDR3 DNA,CDR3 protein
.,TRBD2,TRBV30,TRBJ2-1,TGTGCCTGGAGTATAGCGGGCCATGAGCAGTTCTTC,CAWSIAGHEQFF
.,TRBD1,TRBV28,TRBJ1-6,TGTGCCAGCAGTTTGACAGGGGCCTATAATTCACCCCTCCACTTT,CASSLTGAYNSPLHF
.,.,TRBV30,TRBJ1-2,TGTGCCTGGAGTGTACGGGGGGCGTATGGCTACACCTTC,CAWSVRGAYGYTF
.,.,TRBV28,TRBJ2-1,TGTGCCAGCAGGCGCAGCGGGCCAGCCTACAATGAGCAGTTCTTC,CASRRSGPAYNEQFF
.,TRBD1,TRBV5-1,TRBJ2-5,TGCGCCAGCAGCTTTTTCCAATCGGGACAGGGAGGAGAGACCCAGTACTTC,CASSFFQSGQGGETQYF
.,.,TRBV7-6,TRBJ2-2,TGTGCCAGCAGACCCATGACAGGAAACACCGGGGAGCTGTTTTTT,CASRPMTGNTGELFF
.,TRBD1,TRBV7-9,TRBJ1-4,TGTGCCAGCAGCAGACAGGGTACTAATGAAAAACTGTTTTTT,CASSRQGTNEKLFF
.,TRBD2,TRBV7-2,TRBJ2-5,TGTGCCAGCAGCCTGCGACTAGCGGGGACCCAAGAGACCCAGTACTTC,CASSLRLAGTQETQYF
.,TRBD1,TRBV18,TRBJ1-2,TGTGCCAGCTCACCACCGGGACAGGGGGCGTGGTATGGCTACACCTTC,CASSPPGQGAWYGYTF
.,.,TRBV6-1,TRBJ2-7,TGTGCCAGCAGTGAAGTATGGGCAGGCTACGAGCAGTACTTC,CASSEVWAGYEQYF
.,.,TRBV28,TRBJ1-4,TGTGCCAGCAGTTTTGAACAGGCTAATGAAAAACTGTTTTTT,CASSFEQANEKLFF
few,TRBD1,TRBV4-1,TRBJ1-4,TGCGCCAGCAGCCAAGGACAGGGTACGGAAAAACTGTTTTTT,CASSQGQGTEKLFF
.,.,TRBV12-3/TRBV12-4,TRBJ2-7,TGTGCCAGCAGTCCCAAAACCTACGAGCAGTACTTC,CASSPKTYEQYF
.,.,TRBV28,TRBJ1-5,TGTGCCAGCAAGCCACAGGGTTTTTTTAGCAATCAGCCCCAGCATTTT,CASKPQGFFSNQPQHF
.,TRBD2,TRBV6-2/TRBV6-3,TRBJ2-2,TGTGCCAGCAGTTACGGCGCGGGAGGGAACACCGGGGAGCTGTTTTTT,CASSYGAGGNTGELFF
.,.,TRBV6-5,TRBJ2-3,TGTGCCAGCAGTTACAAAAGGGGAGATACGCAGTATTTT,CASSYKRGDTQYF
.,.,TRBV28,TRBJ1-4,TGTGCCAGCAGTTTACCAAGGGGGTGGGATGAAAAACTGTTTTTT,CASSLPRGWDEKLFF
.,TRBD1,TRBV18,TRBJ2-7,TGTGCCAGCTCACTCCGGGACAGGGGGCTAGGTGAGCAGTACTTC,CASSLRDRGLGEQYF
few,TRBD1,TRBV28,TRBJ1-5,TGTGCCAGCAGGATACAACAGGGGGGTCAGCCCCAGCATTTT,CASRIQQGGQPQHF
.,.,TRBV18,TRBJ1-3,TGTGCCAGCTCACAGGGGCTTGGAAACACCATATATTTT,CASSQGLGNTIYF
.,.,TRBV18,TRBJ2-1,TGTGCCAGCTCACCACCAGCCAGGGCGTTCAATGAGCAGTTCTTC,CASSPPARAFNEQFF
.,.,TRBV30,TRBJ2-7,TGTGCCTGGAGTCCAAGGGGCCAGAGCATCGAGCAGTACTTC,CAWSPRGQSIEQYF
.,.,TRBV28,TRBJ1-1,TGTGCCAGCCTGATAGGGGGGGGCAGGGAGGACACTGAAGCTTTCTTT,CASLIGGGREDTEAFF
.,TRBD2,TRBV28,TRBJ2-1,TGTGCCAGCAACTCCGGACTAGCGGGAGGCGCCGGCAATGAGCAGTTCTTC,CASNSGLAGGAGNEQFF
.,.,TRBV11-2,TRBJ2-7,TGTGCCAGCAGCTTAGATCGTCGAGCGGCGTACTTC,CASSLDRRAAYF
.,.,TRBV12-3/TRBV12-4,TRBJ2-5,TGTGCCAGCAGTTGGGACACTCAAGAGACCCAGTACTTC,CASSWDTQETQYF
.,.,TRBV19,TRBJ1-2,TGTGCCAGTAGTATCTCCCTCCCTAGAGAATATGGCTACACCTTC,CASSISLPREYGYTF
once,TRBD1,TRBV5-8,TRBJ2-3,TGTGCCAGCAGCTTGGCCGACAGGGATAGCACAGATACGCAGTATTTT,CASSLADRDSTDTQYF
.,TRBD1,TRBV5-4,TRBJ1-2,TGTGCCAGCAGCTCGACAGGGCTCTATGGCTACACCTTC,CASSSTGLYGYTF
once,.,TRBV30,TRBJ1-2,TGTGCCTGGAGTGCAGGCGACACCCTTAACTATGGCTACACCTTC,CAWSAGDTLNYGYTF
.,.,TRBV6-5,TRBJ2-4,TGTGCCAGCAGTTACTCGGCCCAGATAGCCAAAAACATTCAGTACTTC,CASSYSAQIAKNIQYF
.,.,TRBV9,TRBJ2-1,TGTGCCAGCAGCGTAGGCGGGCTGAGGGATGAGCAGTTCTTC,CASSVGGLRDEQFF
.,.,TRBV28,TRBJ1-5,TGTGCCAGCAGTTTAACCGTAGCCAATCAGCCCCAGCATTTT,CASSLTVANQPQHF
.,.,TRBV11-2,TRBJ1-4,TGTGCCAGCAGCTTAGAGGCCGACTCTAATGAAAAACTGTTTTTT,CASSLEADSNEKLFF
.,.,TRBV15,TRBJ1-2,TGTGCCACCCTCCGCGTCAGAACGCAGGGTCTCACCTTC,CATLRVRTQGLTF
.,.,TRBV30,TRBJ2-7,TGTGCCTGGAGCCGCGGCGGAGGTTCCTACGAGCAGTACTTC,CAWSRGGGSYEQYF
.,.,TRBV28,TRBJ2-7,TGTGCCAGCAGTTTATACAGGGTCCCCTACGAGCAGTACTTC,CASSLYRVPYEQYF
.,TRBD1,TRBV27,TRBJ1-2,TGTGCCAGCAGTCCTAGACAGGGAACGTGGTTTGGCTACACCTTC,CASSPRQGTWFGYTF
.,.,TRBV7-2,TRBJ2-7,TGTGCCAGCAGCTCGACAGGAACCCTATTCGAGCAGTACTTC,CASSSTGTLFEQYF
few,.,TRBV28,TRBJ1-5,TGTGCCAGCAGGGCGCCCTCGGAGGCGCCCCAGCATTTT,CASRAPSEAPQHF
.,TRBD2,TRBV7-3,TRBJ2-1,TGTGCCAGCAGCTTAAGCGGGAGGCCCAGCTCCTACAATGAGCAGTTCTTC,CASSLSGRPSSYNEQFF
.,.,TRBV7-9,TRBJ1-2,TGTGCCAGCGGCGGGACGGTTCGCTCTGAAGGCTACACCTTC,CASGGTVRSEGYTF
.,.,TRBV5-1,TRBJ2-7,TGCGCCAGCAGCTTGGTAAGCGGTTCGTCCTACGAGCAGTACTTC,CASSLVSGSSYEQYF
.,.,TRBV5-1,TRBJ2-2,TGCGCCAGCAGCTTGGACGCACTAGCTCCCGGGGAGCTGTTTTTT,CASSLDALAPGELFF
.,TRBD2,TRBV24-1,TRBJ2-1,TGTGCCACCAGTGATTTGGGGGGGACTAGCGGGTTTGATGAGCAGTTCTTC,CATSDLGGTSGFDEQFF
.,TRBD1,TRBV6-5,TRBJ1-5,TGTGCCAGCAGTTTAGACAGGGCTAGCAATCAGCCCCAGCATTTT,CASSLDRASNQPQHF
.,.,TRBV27,TRBJ1-4,TGTGCCAGCAGTATTACCGGGGATGAAAAACTGTTTTTT,CASSITGDEKLFF